Here is one T cell receptor (beta chain) with its context. The antigen remains unidentified. The V gene end was trimmed by 8 bases and the J gene end by 3 bases; junction bases not matched to a gene: 7. The length of the CDR3 is 14 residues. Per germline, CDR1 MNHEY and CDR2 SVGAGI. Profiling relied on immunoSEQ multiplex PCR, and the TCRdb table lists in-frame clones only, not all of them. The sample holds 100,000 to 150,000 clones; 90% are singletons and the top ten take 7.2%. The data were obtained in a study of T cell responses to AZD1222 COVID-19 vaccine. Study-level findings and limits: AZD1222 recipients seropositive at baseline numbered only five to seven. In the spike-specific TCR repertoire, nearly half reportedly target unmutated variant regions. Spike as a whole was targeted by vaccine-associated CD4 TCRs, dominant at 160-218 and 743-854.

This receptor was obtained from an adult in good health. The sample here was peripheral blood, taken on day 0 of AZD1222 vaccination. This chain links TRBV6-5 with TRBJ2-7, with 10 bases that match TRBD2. The CDR3 sequence is CASLSGRASYEQYF. The CDR3 DNA is TGTGCCAGCTTGAGCGGGAGGGCTAGCTACGAGCAGTACTTC.